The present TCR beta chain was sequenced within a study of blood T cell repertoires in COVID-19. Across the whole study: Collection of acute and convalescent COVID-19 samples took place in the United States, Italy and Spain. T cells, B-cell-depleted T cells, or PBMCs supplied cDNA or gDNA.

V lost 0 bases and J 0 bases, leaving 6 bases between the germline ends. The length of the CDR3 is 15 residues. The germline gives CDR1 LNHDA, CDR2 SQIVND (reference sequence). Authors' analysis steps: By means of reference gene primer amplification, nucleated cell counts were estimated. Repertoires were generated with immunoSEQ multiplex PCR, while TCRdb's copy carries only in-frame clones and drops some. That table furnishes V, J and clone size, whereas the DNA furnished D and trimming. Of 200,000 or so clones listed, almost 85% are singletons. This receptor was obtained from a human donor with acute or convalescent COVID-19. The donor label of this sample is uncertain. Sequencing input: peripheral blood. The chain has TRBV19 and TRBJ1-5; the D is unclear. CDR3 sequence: CASSIEHFSNQPQHF. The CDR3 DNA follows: TGTGCCAGTAGTATAGAACATTTTAGCAATCAGCCCCAGCATTTT.